This T cell receptor beta chain was retrieved from a study of T cell responses to AZD1222 COVID-19 vaccine. Study conclusions and caveats: A reported finding is that nearly half of spike-specific TCRs target unmutated variant regions. Donors in the cohort were predominantly white British and more often female, and clonal diversity was possibly underestimated.

Profiling relied on immunoSEQ multiplex PCR, and the TCRdb table lists in-frame clones only, not all of them. The data show some 140,000 clones, 80% to 95% seen once. As regards this clone: Its antigen is still unknown.

The TCR comes from an adult in good health. Sequenced material: peripheral blood, taken on day 0 of AZD1222 vaccination.

The CDR3 bases are TGTGCCAGCAGTGCCGGGGGCCTTGAAGCTTTCTTT. This codes for CASSAGGLEAFF. The chain combines TRBV25-1 with TRBJ1-1; D is perhaps TRBD1 (6 bases). The CDR3 has 12 amino acids. V was shortened by 4 bases and J by 7 bases, with 10 bases between the two germline ends. Per the germline V gene, CDR1 is MGHDK and CDR2 is SYGVNS.